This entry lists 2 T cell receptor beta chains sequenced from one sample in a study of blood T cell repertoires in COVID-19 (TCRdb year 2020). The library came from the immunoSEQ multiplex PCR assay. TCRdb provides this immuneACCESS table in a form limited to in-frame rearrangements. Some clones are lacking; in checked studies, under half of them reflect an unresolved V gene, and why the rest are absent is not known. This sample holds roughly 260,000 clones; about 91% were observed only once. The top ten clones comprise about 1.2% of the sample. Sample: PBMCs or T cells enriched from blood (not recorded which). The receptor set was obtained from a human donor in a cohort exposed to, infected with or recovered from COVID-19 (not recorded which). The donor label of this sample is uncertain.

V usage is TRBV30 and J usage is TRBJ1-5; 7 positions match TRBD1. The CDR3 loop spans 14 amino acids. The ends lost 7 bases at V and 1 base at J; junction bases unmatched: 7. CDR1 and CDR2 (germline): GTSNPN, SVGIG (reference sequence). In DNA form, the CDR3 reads TGTGCCTTCAGGACAGGTACGAGCAATCAGCCCCAGCATTTT. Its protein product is CAFRTGTSNQPQHF.

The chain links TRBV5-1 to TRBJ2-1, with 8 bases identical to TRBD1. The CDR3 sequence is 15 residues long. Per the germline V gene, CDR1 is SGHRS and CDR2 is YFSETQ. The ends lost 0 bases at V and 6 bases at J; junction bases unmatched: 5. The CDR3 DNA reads TGCGCCAGCAGCTTGGTAGGCGGACAGGGCAATGAGCAGTTCTTC. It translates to CASSLVGGQGNEQFF.